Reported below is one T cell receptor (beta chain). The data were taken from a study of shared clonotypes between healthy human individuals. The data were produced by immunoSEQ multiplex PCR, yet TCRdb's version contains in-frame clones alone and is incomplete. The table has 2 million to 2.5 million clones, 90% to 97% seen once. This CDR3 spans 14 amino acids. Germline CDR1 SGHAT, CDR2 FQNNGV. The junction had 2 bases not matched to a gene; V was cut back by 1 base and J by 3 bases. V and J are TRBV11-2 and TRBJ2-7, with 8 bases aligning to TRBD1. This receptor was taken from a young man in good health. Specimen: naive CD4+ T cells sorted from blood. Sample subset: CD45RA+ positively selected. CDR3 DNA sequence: TGTGCCAGCAGCTTAGGTGGGACAGGCTACGAGCAGTACTTC. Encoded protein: CASSLGGTGYEQYF.